A single sample gave rise to the 21 T cell receptor beta chains below, sequenced in a study of breast tumors, draining lymph nodes, adjacent tissues. One entry per CDR3 protein results from TCRdb running MiXCR on the multiplex PCR reads. The sample shows about 16,000 distinct CDR3 sequences, nearly 45% of them seen only once. What was sequenced was tumor-adjacent breast tissue. These receptors were obtained from a female donor with breast cancer. Some clones in this sample may be carry-over from other donors' samples.

This clonotype was found many times. This chain links TRBV11-3 with TRBJ2-7, with D perhaps matching TRBD1 or TRBD2 (6 bases each). V shed 0 bases and J shed 5 bases, with 17 bases lying between them. CDR1 SGHNT and CDR2 YENEEA come from the germline V gene. This CDR3 has 16 amino acids. CDR3 in DNA: TGTGCCAGCAGCTTAGATGGGAGACCGGGGGCGGACGAGCAGTACTTC. This gives the protein CASSLDGRPGADEQYF.

This clonotype was picked up many times. The CDR3 nucleotides read TGTGCCAGCAGTCACGGGCAGGGGGATAATGGCTACACCTTC. It encodes CASSHGQGDNGYTF. The rearrangement uses TRBV6-5 and TRBJ1-2; 7 bases fit TRBD1. The CDR3 has 14 amino acids. Germline CDR1 MNHEY, CDR2 SVGAGI. With 5 bases clipped from V and 6 bases from J, the junction kept 9 bases outside the gene matches.

The chain links TRBV5-8 to TRBJ2-7; no clear D. Trimming removed 2 bases at V and 0 bases at J, with 12 bases between. CDR1 is SGHTS and CDR2 is YDEGEE in the germline V gene. The CDR3 is 15 amino acids. In DNA form, the CDR3 reads TGTGCCAGCAGCTTCGTCTATACCAGCTCCTACGAGCAGTACTTC. Residues: CASSFVYTSSYEQYF.

The gene calls are TRBV5-8 and TRBJ2-7; TRBD1 matches at 11 bases. The CDR3 has 15 amino acids. Germline CDR1 reads SGHTS; CDR2 reads YDEGEE. V dropped 4 bases and J dropped 2; count of bases not matched to a gene: 5. CDR3 loop: CASSPGTGGPYEQYF. DNA of the CDR3: TGTGCCAGCAGCCCGGGGACAGGGGGACCCTACGAGCAGTACTTC.

By its share, this clonotype is medium-sized. The V call is TRBV7-6, the J call TRBJ2-7, with unresolved D. This CDR3 has 13 amino acids. CDR1 SGHVS and CDR2 FNYEAQ come from the germline V gene. V was shortened by 1 base and J by 6 bases, with 10 bases between the two germline ends. The CDR3 reads CASSLGRLTEQYF. In DNA, the CDR3 is TGTGCCAGCAGCTTAGGGAGACTCACCGAGCAGTACTTC.

Ten or more counts support this clonotype. A much larger clone sits a single nucleotide away, making a read error possible. Likely a read error: the CDR3 ends without its conserved phenylalanine or tryptophan. The genes are TRBV20-1 and TRBJ2-1; no clear D. The germline CDR1 and CDR2 sequences are DFQATT and SNEGSKA (reference sequence). The CDR3 loop spans 10 amino acids. The V and J ends lost 3 bases and 7 bases respectively, with 4 bases between them. Written as DNA, the CDR3 is TGCAGTGCTAGGGAGAATGAGCAGTTCTCC. Protein sequence: CSARENEQFS.

By proportion, this clonotype is medium-sized. The gene calls are TRBV4-2 and TRBJ1-2; D is unresolved. The CDR3 runs to 13 residues. The V gene lost 1 base and the J gene lost 5 bases, with 8 bases spanning the gap. Germline values: CDR1 LGHNA, CDR2 YNFKEQ. CDR3: CASSQALGYGYTF. CDR3 DNA: TGTGCCAGCAGCCAAGCCCTGGGGTATGGCTACACCTTC.

Many counts were recorded for this clonotype. This clone may be a read error of a much larger clone one base away. The chain uses TRBV20-1 and TRBJ1-6; D ambiguous. CDR1 and CDR2 from the germline V gene are DFQATT and SNEGSKA (reference sequence). The CDR3 consists of 12 residues. The CDR3 DNA follows: TGCAGTGCTAGACCTAGTAATTCACCCCCCCACTTT. Translation gives CSARPSNSPPHF.

V usage is TRBV24-1 and J usage is TRBJ2-3, with D perhaps TRBD1 or TRBD2 (5 bases each). Germline values: CDR1 KGHDR, CDR2 SFDVKD. The CDR3 runs to 16 residues. V was shortened by 2 bases and J by 0 bases, with 11 bases between the two germline ends. The CDR3 DNA reads as TGTGCCACCAGTGATTCGGGGACGGCTAGCACAGATACGCAGTATTTT. It encodes CATSDSGTASTDTQYF.

This clonotype has ten or more counts. The J gene is TRBJ2-1, the V gene TRBV20-1; TRBD2 matches at 12 bases. This CDR3 comprises 17 residues. V trimming: 0 bases; J trimming: 8 bases; junction bases outside the gene matches: 11. Germline V gene sequence: CDR1 DFQATT, CDR2 SNEGSKA (reference sequence). This CDR3 is CSARDPGLAGRWYEQFF. The CDR3 nucleotides are TGCAGTGCTAGAGATCCCGGACTAGCGGGACGGTGGTATGAGCAGTTCTTC.

This clonotype is labeled medium-sized. This sequence joins TRBV6-4 and TRBJ1-6; maybe TRBD1 (5 bases). The CDR3 spans 15 residues. Trimming removed 4 bases at V and 7 bases at J, with 14 bases between. In germline, CDR1 is MRHNA, CDR2 SNTAGT. The CDR3 nucleotides are TGTGCCAGCAGTGGCTCCGCAGGGCTGAATTCACCCCTCCACTTT. This sequence encodes CASSGSAGLNSPLHF.

This clonotype showed up many times. A much larger clone lies one base from this, so it may be a read error. The gene calls are TRBV6-1 and TRBJ2-5; D may match TRBD1 or TRBD2 (5 bases each). CDR1 is MNHNS and CDR2 is SASEGT in the germline V gene. The CDR3 is 12 amino acids. Trimming removed 10 bases from V and 5 bases from J, with 14 bases in between. The CDR3 loop is CATGRVIETQYF. CDR3 DNA sequence: TGTGCCACAGGGCGGGTCATCGAGACCCAGTACTTC.

Details on this clonotype: One end of the junction varies from germline; a read error may be responsible. This chain links TRBV6-1 with TRBJ2-2, with D perhaps matching TRBD1 or TRBD2 (5 bases each). This CDR3 comprises 14 residues. Germline V gene sequence: CDR1 MNHNS, CDR2 SASEGT. The CDR3 DNA is TGTGCCGGCAGGGAACTAACGGGGTCCGGGGAGCTGTTTTTT. Amino acids: CAGRELTGSGELFF.

This chain uses TRBV7-8 with TRBJ2-5; 10 bases agree with TRBD2. Germline trimming cut 8 bases from V and 7 bases from J; bases unmatched to any gene: 19. CDR1 and CDR2 (germline): SGHVS, FQNEAQ. The CDR3 totals 17 residues. CDR3 loop: CASSRSGRAILDGTQYF. The CDR3 coding sequence is TGTGCCAGCTCTCGAAGCGGGAGGGCCATTTTGGACGGGACCCAGTACTTC.

The chain joins TRBV20-1 to TRBJ2-1; 7 bases map to TRBD1. Germline V gene sequence: CDR1 DFQATT, CDR2 SNEGSKA (reference sequence). With V trimmed by 0 bases and J by 9 bases, 2 bases remained unmatched. The CDR3 totals 12 residues. CDR3 sequence: CSAREDRAEQFF. The CDR3 DNA reads as TGCAGTGCTAGAGAAGACAGGGCTGAGCAGTTCTTC.

The genes are TRBV5-5 and TRBJ1-2; tentative D call: TRBD1 (6 bases). Trimming pared 1 base from V and 3 bases from J, leaving 10 bases between. The germline CDR1 and CDR2 sequences are SGHKS and YYEKEE (reference sequence). CDR3 length: 14 residues. CDR3 DNA: TGTGCCAGCAGCTTGTACAGGGTAGACTATGGCTACACCTTC. Protein: CASSLYRVDYGYTF.

Ten or more counts support this clonotype. The rearrangement links TRBV28 to TRBJ2-2; 7 nucleotides align to TRBD1. The length of the CDR3 is 14 residues. V dropped 6 bases and J dropped 7; count of bases not matched to a gene: 8. The germline V gene has CDR1 MDHEN and CDR2 SYDVKM. The DNA of the CDR3 is TGTGCCAGCAGCCTTAGACAGGGTGTCGGGGAGCTGTTTTTT. Its protein is CASSLRQGVGELFF.

V usage is TRBV5-6 and J usage is TRBJ2-5; 12 bases line up with TRBD1. This CDR3 is built from 17 residues. Germline V gene data show CDR1 as SGHDT and CDR2 as YYEEEE. J was trimmed by 5 bases and V by 1 base; bases with no gene match: 9. This chain's CDR3 is CASSLWGTGGRAETQYF. The DNA for the CDR3 is TGTGCCAGCAGCTTGTGGGGGACAGGGGGCAGGGCGGAGACCCAGTACTTC. Full variable domain (outside the CDR3, taken from reference TRBV5-6 and TRBJ2-5): DAGVTQSPTHLIKTRGQQVTLRCSPKSGHDTVSWYQQALGQGPQFIFQYYEEEERQRGNFPDRFSGHQFPNYSSELNVNALLLGDSALYLCASSLWGTGGRAETQYFGPGTRLLVL.

This clonotype was seen ten or more times. The chain links TRBV3-1 to TRBJ2-1; 8 bases fit TRBD2. V lost 3 bases to trimming and J lost 10 bases; unmatched junction nucleotides: 5. Germline V gene sequence: CDR1 LGHDT, CDR2 YNNKEL (reference sequence). CDR3 length: 13 amino acids. Written as DNA, the CDR3 is TGTGCCAGCAGCCAGTCCGGGGGGGAGGAGCAGTTCTTC. It codes for CASSQSGGEEQFF.

This clonotype occurred many times. The CDR3 here is CATTTPEGGETQYF. Here the CDR3 DNA reads TGTGCCACCACCACCCCAGAGGGCGGGGAGACCCAGTACTTC. This chain connects TRBV24-1 to TRBJ2-5; D may be TRBD2 (5 bases). V lost 8 bases to trimming and J lost 5 bases, with 17 bases between them. This CDR3 is 14 amino acids long. The germline CDR1 and CDR2 sequences are KGHDR and SFDVKD.

Turning to this clonotype: Relative to the germline gene, one junction end is altered; a read error may explain this. This chain uses TRBV4-1 with TRBJ2-3; D may be TRBD2 (5 bases). The germline V gene has CDR1 MGHRA and CDR2 YSYEKL. The CDR3 is 17 residues long. The CDR3 DNA follows: TGCGCCAGCAGCCAAGATCCAAGCGGCCTTGGTACGGATACACAGTATTTT. Residues: CASSQDPSGLGTDTQYF.